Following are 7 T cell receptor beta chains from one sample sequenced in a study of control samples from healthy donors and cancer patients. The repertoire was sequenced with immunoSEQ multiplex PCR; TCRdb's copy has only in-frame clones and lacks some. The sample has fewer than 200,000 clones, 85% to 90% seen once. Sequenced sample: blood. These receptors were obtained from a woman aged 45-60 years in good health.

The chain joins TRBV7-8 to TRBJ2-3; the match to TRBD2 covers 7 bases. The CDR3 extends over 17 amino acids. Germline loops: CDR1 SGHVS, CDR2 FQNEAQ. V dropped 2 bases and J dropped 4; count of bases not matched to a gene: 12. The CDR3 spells CASSLRPSGHWADTQYF. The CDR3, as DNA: TGTGCCAGCAGCTTACGGCCTAGCGGCCATTGGGCAGATACGCAGTATTTT.

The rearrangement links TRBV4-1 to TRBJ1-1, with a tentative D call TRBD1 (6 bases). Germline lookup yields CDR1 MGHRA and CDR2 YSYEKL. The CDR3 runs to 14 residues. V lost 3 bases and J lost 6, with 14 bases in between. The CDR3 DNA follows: TGCGCCAGCAGCCAGATGGGGGGCCGGGCTGAAGCTTTCTTT. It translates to CASSQMGGRAEAFF.

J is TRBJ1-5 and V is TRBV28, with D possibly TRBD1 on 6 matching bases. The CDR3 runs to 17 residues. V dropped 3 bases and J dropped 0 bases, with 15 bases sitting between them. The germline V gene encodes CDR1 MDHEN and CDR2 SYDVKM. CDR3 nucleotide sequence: TGTGCCAGCAGTTTGCCCACAGGGATAGCTAGCAATCAGCCCCAGCATTTT. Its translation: CASSLPTGIASNQPQHF.

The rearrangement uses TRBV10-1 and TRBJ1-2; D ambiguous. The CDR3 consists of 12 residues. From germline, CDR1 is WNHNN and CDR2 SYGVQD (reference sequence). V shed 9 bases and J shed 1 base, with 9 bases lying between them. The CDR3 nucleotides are TGCGCCAGAGAGCTTGTTAACTATGGCTACACCTTC. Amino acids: CARELVNYGYTF.

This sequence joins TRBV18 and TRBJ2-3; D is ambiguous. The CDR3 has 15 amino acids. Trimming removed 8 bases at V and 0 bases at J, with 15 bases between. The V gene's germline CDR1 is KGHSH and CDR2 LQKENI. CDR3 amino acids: CASQPGGSSTDTQYF. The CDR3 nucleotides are TGTGCCAGCCAACCGGGTGGATCTAGCACAGATACGCAGTATTTT.

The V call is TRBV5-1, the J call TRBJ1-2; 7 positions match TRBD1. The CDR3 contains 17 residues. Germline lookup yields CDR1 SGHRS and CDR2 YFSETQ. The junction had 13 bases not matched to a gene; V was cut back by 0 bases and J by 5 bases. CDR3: CASSLATIGGGGYGYTF. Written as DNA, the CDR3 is TGCGCCAGCAGCTTGGCCACTATAGGAGGGGGCGGATATGGCTACACCTTC.

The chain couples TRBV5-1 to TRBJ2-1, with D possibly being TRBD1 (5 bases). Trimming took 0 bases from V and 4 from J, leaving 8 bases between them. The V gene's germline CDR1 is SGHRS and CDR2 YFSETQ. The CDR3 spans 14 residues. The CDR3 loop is CASSLADSYNEQFF. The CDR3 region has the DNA TGCGCCAGCAGCTTGGCCGACAGTTACAATGAGCAGTTCTTC.